These 27 T cell receptor beta chains originate from one sample sequenced in a study of beta chain features in type 1 diabetes. Points from the study as a whole: Researchers report that Type 1 diabetes patients had moderately but significantly shorter TCRB CDR3s across all four CD4+ subsets.

No antigen has been assigned to these receptors. Of the isolated RNA, all was reverse transcribed, and so the sequenced material was expressed TCRB transcripts. Some clones are missing from TCRdb's copy, which holds only in-frame ones; the method was immunoSEQ multiplex PCR. The table has around 250,000 clones, around 13% seen once; the top ten hold 0.015% to 0.02%. The source material was naive CD4+ T cells from blood. These receptor sequences come from a man younger than 45 with type 1 diabetes.

This chain uses TRBV7-9 with TRBJ1-1, with 7 bases fitting TRBD1. The germline gives CDR1 SEHNR, CDR2 FQNEAQ (reference sequence). The CDR3 has 12 residues. The junction had 5 bases not matched to a gene; V was cut back by 5 bases and J by 8 bases. The CDR3 DNA reads as TGTGCCAGCAGCATACGACAGGGCGAAGCTTTCTTT. This codes for CASSIRQGEAFF.

This rearrangement joins TRBV29-1 to TRBJ1-4; 9 positions match TRBD1. The CDR3 is 12 amino acids. The V gene end was trimmed by 7 bases and the J gene end by 5 bases; junction bases not matched to a gene: 2. The V gene's germline CDR1 is SQVTM and CDR2 ANQGSEA. CDR3 amino acids: CSAGQGNEKLFF. The DNA of the CDR3 is TGCAGCGCCGGACAGGGGAATGAAAAACTGTTTTTT. The full variable domain, in which reference TRBV29-1 and TRBJ1-4 provide the parts outside the CDR3, is SAVISQKPSRDICQRGTSLTIQCQVDSQVTMMFWYRQQPGQSLTLIATANQGSEATYESGFVIDKFPISRPNLTFSTLTVSNMSPEDSSIYLCSAGQGNEKLFFGSGTQLSVL.

This clone has a handful of counts. The rearrangement uses TRBV11-2 and TRBJ2-7; 9 nucleotides match TRBD1. The germline V gene has CDR1 SGHAT and CDR2 FQNNGV. This CDR3 spans 18 amino acids. V was pared by 5 bases and J by 3 bases, with 17 bases of the junction left unmatched. CDR3 region: CASSHRDRVTGWNYEQYF. The DNA of the CDR3 is TGTGCCAGCAGCCACCGGGACAGGGTTACGGGGTGGAACTACGAGCAGTACTTC.

The chain links TRBV5-4 to TRBJ1-2; D ambiguous. The CDR3 extends over 13 amino acids. Between the trimmed V and J ends, which lost 1 base and 4 bases, there was a span of 8 bases. Germline CDR1 is SGHNT and CDR2 is YYREEE (reference sequence). CDR3 in amino acids: CASSLRVAYGYTF. The CDR3 DNA reads as TGTGCCAGCAGCTTGCGGGTTGCCTATGGCTACACCTTC.

This clone was observed a few times. The CDR3 sequence: CASSARDRGHEQYF. The CDR3, as DNA: TGTGCCAGCTCAGCCCGGGACAGGGGTCACGAGCAGTACTTC. V gene TRBV18 combines with J gene TRBJ2-7; TRBD1 aligns across 10 bases. This CDR3 contains 14 residues. Unmatched junction bases numbered 6, after V lost 5 bases and J lost 5 bases. Germline V gene lookup returns CDR1 KGHSH and CDR2 LQKENI.

The chain links TRBV7-2 to TRBJ1-6; 9 bases align to TRBD1. Germline V gives CDR1 SGHTA, CDR2 FQGNSA. The CDR3 runs to 17 residues. V lost 2 bases, J lost 7 bases, and 9 bases stayed unmatched. The CDR3, as DNA: TGTGCCAGCAGCTTAAACCCCCACGGACAGGGGAATTCACCCCTCCACTTT. It encodes CASSLNPHGQGNSPLHF. The full variable domain, with the rest looked up from reference TRBV7-2 and TRBJ1-6, is GAGVSQSPSNKVTEKGKDVELRCDPISGHTALYWYRQSLGQGLEFLIYFQGNSAPDKSGLPSDRFSAERTGGSVSTLTIQRTQQEDSAVYLCASSLNPHGQGNSPLHFGNGTRLTVT.

This clone occurred a few times. The chain employs TRBV5-1 and TRBJ1-6; TRBD1 aligns across 9 bases. CDR3 size: 16 residues. Germline CDR1 and CDR2: SGHRS and YFSETQ. The V gene end was trimmed by 4 bases and the J gene end by 8 bases; junction bases not matched to a gene: 10. The CDR3 reads CASSPVDRGLHSPLHF. The CDR3 DNA reads TGCGCCAGCAGCCCGGTGGACAGGGGTTTACATTCACCCCTCCACTTT.

This clone was observed a handful of times. V gene TRBV9 combines with J gene TRBJ2-3, with TRBD2 matching over 9 bases. Losses at the gene ends were 4 bases for V and 2 bases for J; bases not matched to a gene: 5. Looked up from germline, CDR1 is SGDLS and CDR2 is YYNGEE. The length of the CDR3 is 15 residues. The CDR3 DNA follows: TGTGCCAGCAGCCTCGCGGGGGGGACCACAGATACGCAGTATTTT. This translates into CASSLAGGTTDTQYF.

The rearrangement joins TRBV11-2 to TRBJ2-2, with a possible D match to TRBD1 (6 bases). V was cut by 4 bases and J by 4 bases, with 13 bases left in between. The V gene's germline CDR1 is SGHAT and CDR2 FQNNGV. The CDR3 is 15 amino acids. The CDR3 sequence: CASSSQQGPTGELFF. In nucleotides, the CDR3 is TGTGCCAGCAGCTCACAACAGGGCCCCACCGGGGAGCTGTTTTTT.

This chain links TRBV6-5 with TRBJ2-1, with 14 bases matching TRBD2. V gave up 4 bases and J gave up 8 bases; unmatched junction bases: 4. The CDR3 runs to 15 residues. Germline values: CDR1 MNHEY, CDR2 SVGAGI. The CDR3 nucleotides are TGTGCCAGCAGTTTCCGACTAGCGGGAGGGTATGAGCAGTTCTTC. Its translation: CASSFRLAGGYEQFF.

This clone has a handful of counts. The chain has TRBV4-2 and TRBJ2-5, with D perhaps matching TRBD1 (7 bases). CDR3 size: 14 residues. Germline lookup yields CDR1 LGHNA and CDR2 YNFKEQ. Trimming removed 4 bases at V and 2 bases at J, with 11 bases between. The CDR3 bases are TGTGCCAGCAGCCCCCAGGGGGGACAAGAGACCCAGTACTTC. Its translation: CASSPQGGQETQYF.

This clone appeared a few times. The rearrangement links TRBV7-9 to TRBJ1-4; TRBD1 aligns across 7 bases. J lost 7 bases, V lost 2 bases, and 4 bases had no gene match. Germline CDR1 reads SEHNR; CDR2 reads FQNEAQ (reference sequence). This CDR3 comprises 14 residues. DNA for the CDR3: TGTGCCAGCAGCTTAAGGGGGCAGGGTGAAAAACTGTTTTTT. Encoded protein: CASSLRGQGEKLFF.

This clone was detected only a few times. The chain couples TRBV7-2 to TRBJ2-5, with 7 bases identical to TRBD1. CDR3 length equals 15 residues. Germline V lookup: CDR1 SGHTA, CDR2 FQGNSA. The ends lost 4 bases at V and 5 bases at J; junction bases unmatched: 10. This chain's CDR3 is CASSSSRQGYETQYF. CDR3 coding DNA: TGTGCCAGCAGCTCATCAAGACAGGGTTATGAGACCCAGTACTTC.

This clone was seen more than once but under ten times. The chain employs TRBV6-5 and TRBJ2-7, with D unclear. CDR1 MNHEY and CDR2 SVGAGI come from the germline V gene. V was shortened by 7 bases and J by 3 bases, with 7 bases between the two germline ends. The CDR3 consists of 11 residues. CDR3 amino acids: CASTYGYEQYF. CDR3 DNA sequence: TGTGCCAGCACCTACGGCTACGAGCAGTACTTC.

In this sample, this clone turned up a few times. This sequence joins TRBV6-6 and TRBJ2-5, with 9 bases identical to TRBD2. This CDR3 comprises 13 residues. The ends lost 6 bases at V and 3 bases at J; junction bases unmatched: 2. From germline, CDR1 is MNHNY and CDR2 SVGAGI (reference sequence). This chain's CDR3 is CASRGGREETQYF. For the CDR3, the DNA is TGTGCCAGCAGGGGCGGGAGGGAAGAGACCCAGTACTTC.

The rearrangement joins TRBV7-9 to TRBJ1-4; TRBD1 aligns across 9 bases. Germline CDR1 reads SEHNR; CDR2 reads FQNEAQ (reference sequence). The CDR3 totals 14 residues. The ends lost 1 base at V and 6 bases at J; junction bases unmatched: 0. The CDR3 loop is CASSLGDRDEKLFF. CDR3 DNA sequence: TGTGCCAGCAGCTTAGGGGACAGGGATGAAAAACTGTTTTTT.

This clone appeared a few times. This chain joins TRBV7-9 and TRBJ2-2; 8 bases are shared with TRBD1. The germline CDR1 and CDR2 sequences are SEHNR and FQNEAQ (reference sequence). The CDR3 extends over 15 amino acids. Trimming removed 3 bases from V and 4 bases from J; junction bases left unmatched: 4. The CDR3 DNA is TGTGCCAGCAGCTTGGTGACAGGGGCCACCGGGGAGCTGTTTTTT. It encodes CASSLVTGATGELFF.

The chain uses TRBV7-2 and TRBJ2-3; 12 nucleotides line up with TRBD2. This CDR3 contains 16 residues. Germline CDR1 SGHTA, CDR2 FQGNSA. V shed 5 bases and J 3 bases; nucleotides not matched to a gene: 6. CDR3 protein: CASSPGLAGPTDTQYF. The DNA of the CDR3 is TGTGCCAGCAGCCCAGGACTAGCGGGACCAACAGATACGCAGTATTTT.

This clone appeared a few times. The sample carries other DNA sequences with the same CDR3. The chain carries TRBV7-9 and TRBJ1-2; D possibly corresponds to TRBD1 (6 bases). Deletions cut 2 bases from V and 6 bases from J, with 7 bases between. CDR1 is SEHNR and CDR2 is FQNEAQ in the germline V gene (reference sequence). CDR3 size: 12 residues. Here the CDR3 DNA reads TGTGCCAGCAGCTTATCAGGGGATGGCTACACCTTC. Protein sequence: CASSLSGDGYTF. The full variable domain, in which reference TRBV7-9 and TRBJ1-2 provide the parts outside the CDR3, is DTGVSQNPRHKITKRGQNVTFRCDPISEHNRLYWYRQTLGQGPEFLTYFQNEAQLEKSRLLSDRFSAERPKGSFSTLEIQRTEQGDSAMYLCASSLSGDGYTFGSGTRLTVV.

This clone was counted a few times. J is TRBJ1-1 and V is TRBV5-1, with a weak D call TRBD1 (5 bases). The germline gives CDR1 SGHRS, CDR2 YFSETQ. This CDR3 contains 15 residues. Trimming removed 2 bases at V and 5 bases at J, with 16 bases between. The CDR3 coding sequence is TGCGCCAGCAGCTTCCGCCCGGCGACAGCAACTGAAGCTTTCTTT. It yields the protein CASSFRPATATEAFF. Using reference TRBV5-1 and TRBJ1-1 for the parts outside the CDR3, the full variable domain is KAGVTQTPRYLIKTRGQQVTLSCSPISGHRSVSWYQQTPGQGLQFLFEYFSETQRNKGNFPGRFSGRQFSNSRSEMNVSTLELGDSALYLCASSFRPATATEAFFGQGTRLTVV.

This chain uses TRBV14 with TRBJ2-1, with 9 bases lining up with TRBD2. The J segment lost 8 bases and the V segment lost 4 bases, leaving 6 bases of the junction unmatched. There are 14 residues in the CDR3. Germline V gene data show CDR1 as SGHDN and CDR2 as FVKESK. The CDR3 protein is CASSRSGGPYEQFF. The DNA of the CDR3 is TGTGCCAGCAGCCGGAGCGGGGGGCCCTATGAGCAGTTCTTC.

The gene calls are TRBV30 and TRBJ1-5; possibly TRBD1 for D (5 bases). CDR1 and CDR2 (germline): GTSNPN, SVGIG (reference sequence). Trimming took off 0 bases at V and 11 bases at J, with 14 bases between the two ends. The CDR3 totals 13 residues. The CDR3 coding sequence is TGTGCCTGGAGTGTACAGGAGCTCAGTACCCAGCATTTT. Amino acids: CAWSVQELSTQHF.

The chain links TRBV7-8 to TRBJ2-3; D perhaps matches TRBD2 (6 bases). Germline CDR1 is SGHVS and CDR2 is FQNEAQ. The V end was cut by 5 bases, the J end by 4 bases, with 16 bases between. CDR3 length equals 15 residues. The CDR3 spells CASSGGTQSPDTQYF. In DNA form, the CDR3 reads TGTGCCAGCAGCGGCGGGACCCAGAGCCCAGATACGCAGTATTTT.

This clone has a handful of counts. The chain carries TRBV2 and TRBJ2-7; 7 nucleotides align to TRBD1. Germline V CDR1 and CDR2: SNHLY, FYNNEI. V lost 0 bases and J lost 2; bases outside the gene matches: 1. The CDR3 is made up of 14 amino acids. This CDR3 is CASSEAQGAYEQYF. The CDR3 coding sequence is TGTGCCAGCAGTGAAGCGCAGGGGGCCTACGAGCAGTACTTC.

V and J are TRBV18 and TRBJ1-1; no definite D call. The CDR3 contains 14 residues. Germline V gene lookup returns CDR1 KGHSH and CDR2 LQKENI. V gave up 2 bases and J gave up 3 bases, with 10 bases separating them. CDR3 residues: CASSPSLRDTEAFF. CDR3 nucleotide sequence: TGTGCCAGCTCACCAAGTCTGAGGGACACTGAAGCTTTCTTT.

A few counts support this clone. The V gene is TRBV5-4, the J gene TRBJ2-5; no definite D call. Germline V CDR1 and CDR2: SGHNT, YYREEE (reference sequence). Deletions cut 0 bases from V and 2 bases from J, with 11 bases between. The CDR3 has 15 residues. The chain's CDR3 is CASSLGVTQQETQYF. CDR3 nucleotide sequence: TGTGCCAGCAGCTTGGGTGTGACTCAACAAGAGACCCAGTACTTC.

V usage is TRBV7-9 and J usage is TRBJ1-2; D perhaps matches TRBD1 (5 bases). Between the trimmed V and J ends, which lost 5 bases and 0 bases, there was a span of 10 bases. The germline gives CDR1 SEHNR, CDR2 FQNEAQ (reference sequence). The CDR3 is 14 residues long. CDR3 DNA sequence: TGTGCCAGCAGCCCAGGGATCTCTAACTATGGCTACACCTTC. Translation: CASSPGISNYGYTF.